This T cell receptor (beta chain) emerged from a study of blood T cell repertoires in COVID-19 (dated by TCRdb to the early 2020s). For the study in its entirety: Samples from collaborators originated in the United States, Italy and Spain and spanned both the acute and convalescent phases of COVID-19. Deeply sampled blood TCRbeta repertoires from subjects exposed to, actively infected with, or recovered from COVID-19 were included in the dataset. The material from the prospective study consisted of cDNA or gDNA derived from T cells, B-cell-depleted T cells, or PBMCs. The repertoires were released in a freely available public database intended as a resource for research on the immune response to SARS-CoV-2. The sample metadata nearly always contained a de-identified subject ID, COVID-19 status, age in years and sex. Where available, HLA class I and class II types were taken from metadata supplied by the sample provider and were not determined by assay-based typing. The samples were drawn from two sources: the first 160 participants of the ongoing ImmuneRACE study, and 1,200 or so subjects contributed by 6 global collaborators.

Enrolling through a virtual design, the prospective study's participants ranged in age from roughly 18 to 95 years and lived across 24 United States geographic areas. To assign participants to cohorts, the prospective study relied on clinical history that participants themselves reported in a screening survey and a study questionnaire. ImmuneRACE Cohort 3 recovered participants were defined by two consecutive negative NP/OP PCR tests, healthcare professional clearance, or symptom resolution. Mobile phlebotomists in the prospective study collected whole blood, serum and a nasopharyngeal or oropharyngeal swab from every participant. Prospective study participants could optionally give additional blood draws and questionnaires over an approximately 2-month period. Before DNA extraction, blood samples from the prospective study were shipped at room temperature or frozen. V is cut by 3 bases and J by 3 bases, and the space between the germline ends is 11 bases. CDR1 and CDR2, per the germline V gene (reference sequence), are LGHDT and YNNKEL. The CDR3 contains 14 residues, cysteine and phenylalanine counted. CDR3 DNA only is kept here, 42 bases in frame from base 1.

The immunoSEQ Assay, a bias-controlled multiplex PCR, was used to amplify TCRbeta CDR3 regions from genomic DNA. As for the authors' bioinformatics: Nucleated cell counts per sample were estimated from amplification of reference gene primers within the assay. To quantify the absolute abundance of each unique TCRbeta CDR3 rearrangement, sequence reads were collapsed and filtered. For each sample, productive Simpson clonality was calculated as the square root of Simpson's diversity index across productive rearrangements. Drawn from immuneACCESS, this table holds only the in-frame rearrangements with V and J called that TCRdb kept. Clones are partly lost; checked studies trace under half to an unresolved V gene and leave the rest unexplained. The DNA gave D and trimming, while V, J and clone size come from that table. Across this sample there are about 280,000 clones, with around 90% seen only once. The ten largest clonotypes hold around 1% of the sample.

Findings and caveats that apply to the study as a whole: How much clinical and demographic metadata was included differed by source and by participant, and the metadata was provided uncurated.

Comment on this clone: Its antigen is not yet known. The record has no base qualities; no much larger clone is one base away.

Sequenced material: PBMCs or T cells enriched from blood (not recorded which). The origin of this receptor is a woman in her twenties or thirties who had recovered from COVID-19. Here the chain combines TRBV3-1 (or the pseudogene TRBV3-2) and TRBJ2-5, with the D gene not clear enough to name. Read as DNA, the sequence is TGTGCCAGCAGCCACCTCGGCAGGAAAGAGACCCAGTACTTC. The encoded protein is CASSHLGRKETQYF.